Listed below are T cell receptor beta chains from one sample, sequenced in a study of chemoradiotherapy in HPV16-positive cancers. The table came from immunoSEQ multiplex PCR; TCRdb's copy has only in-frame clones and leaves some out. Of some 14,000 clones listed, almost 90% are singletons. This material consisted of blood, taken from a patient who underwent chemoradiotherapy. These receptors all come from a human donor with HPV-associated anogenital cancer. CDR3s include the opening cysteine and the closing phenylalanine or tryptophan. Fields, in order: J gene, D gene, clone size, V gene, CDR3 protein, CDR3 DNA. D genes are given only for firm matches. Clone size is not always given. Where it is, it says once, few, many or a class for expanded clones.

TRBJ2-5	TRBD2	once	TRBV27	CASSLSSGLAGGPDQETQYF	TGTGCCAGCAGTTTATCGTCGGGACTAGCGGGGGGGCCGGATCAAGAGACCCAGTACTTC
TRBJ1-2	.	.	TRBV11-2	CASSLNGDYGYTF	TGTGCCAGCAGCTTAAATGGGGACTATGGCTACACCTTC
TRBJ2-7	.	.	TRBV29-1	CSVVGGRSSYEQYF	TGCAGCGTTGTTGGGGGCAGAAGCTCCTACGAGCAGTACTTC
TRBJ1-6	TRBD1	.	TRBV5-4	CASSGGTGRTRPNSPLHF	TGTGCCAGCAGCGGCGGGACAGGGCGAACTCGGCCAAATTCACCCCTCCACTTT
TRBJ1-5	.	once	TRBV10-3	CAISEEPDQPQHF	TGTGCCATCAGTGAGGAACCCGATCAGCCCCAGCATTTT
TRBJ2-7	TRBD2	.	TRBV27	CASRWASGTSGRYEQYF	TGTGCCAGCAGGTGGGCCTCGGGGACTAGCGGGAGGTACGAGCAGTACTTC
TRBJ1-1	.	.	TRBV4-2	CASSPRRSTEAFF	TGTGCCAGCAGCCCACGGCGGAGCACTGAAGCTTTCTTT
TRBJ2-7	.	.	TRBV6-1	CASSREWGSYEQYF	TGTGCCAGCAGCCGGGAGTGGGGCTCCTACGAGCAGTACTTC
TRBJ1-5	TRBD1	once	TRBV2	CASSEDLGTARNQPQHF	TGTGCCAGCAGTGAAGACCTAGGGACAGCCCGCAATCAGCCCCAGCATTTT
TRBJ1-2	TRBD1	.	TRBV14	CASSQAGQAYGYTF	TGTGCCAGCAGCCAGGCAGGACAGGCCTATGGCTACACCTTC